This T cell receptor beta chain was retrieved from a study of blood T cell repertoires in COVID-19. Study at large: Italy, Spain and the United States were the sources of the convalescent and acute COVID-19 samples. Sample material is recorded as cDNA or gDNA derived from T cells, B-cell-depleted T cells, or PBMCs.

V lost 6 bases and J lost 10; bases outside the gene matches: 17. Germline CDR1 reads SQVTM; CDR2 reads ANQGSEA. The CDR3 consists of 14 residues. How the authors handled the data: Reference gene primers were amplified, and this amplification served to estimate nucleated cell counts. This table comes from immunoSEQ multiplex PCR, and its TCRdb copy is limited to in-frame clones, with some not included. D and trimming were read from the DNA, whereas the V and J calls and clone size are those reported in that table. The sample comprises about 260,000 clones, approximately 86% of which are singletons, and around 9.5% rests with the top ten.

The receptor comes from a man between 40 and 49 years old who had recovered from COVID-19. The J gene is TRBJ2-5, the V gene TRBV29-1, with TRBD2 matching 7 bases. Sequenced input: peripheral blood. Written as DNA, the CDR3 is TGCAGCGTACCATACCGCGACGGGAGGAATATCCAGTACTTC. This translates into CSVPYRDGRNIQYF.